This is a list of T cell receptor beta chains from one sample in a study of shared clonotypes between healthy human individuals. Method: immunoSEQ multiplex PCR; TCRdb's copy keeps in-frame clones and lacks some. The sample has millions of clones, around 93% seen once. The sequenced sample consisted of naive CD8+ T cells from PBMCs. The receptors shown here come from a man aged 18 to 30 in good health. Some clones in this sample may be carry-over from other donors' samples. Both conserved end residues are part of each CDR3. The D gene is left open where the match is weak. Size tells how often a clone was seen (once, few, many) or the class of an expanded clone, and some rows leave it out.

cdr3_length: 19; j_call: TRBJ2-1; clone_size: -; d_call: -; v_call: TRBV14; cdr3_aa: CASSLIHPGTPSSYNEQFF; cdr3_nt: TGTGCCAGCAGTCTAATACACCCCGGGACGCCGAGCTCCTACAATGAGCAGTTCTTC
cdr3_length: 15; j_call: TRBJ1-2; clone_size: once; d_call: -; v_call: TRBV14; cdr3_aa: CASSQDRASHYGYTF; cdr3_nt: TGTGCCAGCAGCCAAGATCGAGCTAGTCACTATGGCTACACCTTC
cdr3_length: 13; j_call: TRBJ1-2; clone_size: -; d_call: -; v_call: TRBV6-1; cdr3_aa: CASSEFEAYGYTF; cdr3_nt: TGTGCCAGCAGTGAATTCGAGGCATATGGCTACACCTTC
cdr3_length: 13; j_call: TRBJ2-7; clone_size: -; d_call: TRBD2; v_call: TRBV4-3; cdr3_aa: CASSPGLRYEQYF; cdr3_nt: TGCGCCAGCAGCCCGGGACTACGCTACGAGCAGTACTTC
cdr3_length: 18; j_call: TRBJ2-5; clone_size: -; d_call: -; v_call: TRBV4-2; cdr3_aa: CASSQDKLNPGGEETQYF; cdr3_nt: TGTGCCAGCAGCCAAGATAAGTTAAACCCCGGGGGTGAAGAGACCCAGTACTTC
cdr3_length: 12; j_call: TRBJ2-1; clone_size: -; d_call: -; v_call: TRBV10-2; cdr3_aa: CASRDIFHEQFF; cdr3_nt: TGCGCCAGCAGGGACATCTTTCATGAGCAGTTCTTC
cdr3_length: 14; j_call: TRBJ2-7; clone_size: -; d_call: TRBD1; v_call: TRBV14; cdr3_aa: CASSQGQGGYEQYF; cdr3_nt: TGTGCCAGCAGCCAGGGACAGGGCGGGTACGAGCAGTACTTC
cdr3_length: 15; j_call: TRBJ1-2; clone_size: -; d_call: -; v_call: TRBV7-2; cdr3_aa: CASSLMVGVGRGYTF; cdr3_nt: TGTGCCAGCAGCTTAATGGTCGGGGTAGGGAGGGGCTACACCTTC
cdr3_length: 17; j_call: TRBJ2-1; clone_size: -; d_call: TRBD1; v_call: TRBV2; cdr3_aa: CASRAGQGAPPGREQFF; cdr3_nt: TGTGCCAGCAGAGCCGGACAGGGGGCCCCCCCTGGTCGTGAGCAGTTCTTC
cdr3_length: 15; j_call: TRBJ1-2; clone_size: -; d_call: -; v_call: TRBV10-3; cdr3_aa: CAISDRVGSPWGYTF; cdr3_nt: TGTGCCATCAGTGATCGGGTAGGGTCACCCTGGGGCTACACCTTC
cdr3_length: 16; j_call: TRBJ2-7; clone_size: -; d_call: TRBD2; v_call: TRBV7-8; cdr3_aa: CASSLANPAGGYEQYF; cdr3_nt: TGTGCCAGCAGCTTAGCGAATCCAGCGGGAGGCTACGAGCAGTACTTC
cdr3_length: 14; j_call: TRBJ1-2; clone_size: -; d_call: TRBD1; v_call: TRBV2; cdr3_aa: CATKTGGAYYGYTF; cdr3_nt: TGTGCCACCAAAACAGGGGGCGCCTACTATGGCTACACCTTC
cdr3_length: 14; j_call: TRBJ2-5; clone_size: -; d_call: TRBD2; v_call: TRBV9; cdr3_aa: CASSGGSYRETQYF; cdr3_nt: TGTGCCAGCTCGGGGGGGAGTTACAGGGAGACCCAGTACTTC
cdr3_length: 14; j_call: TRBJ2-7; clone_size: -; d_call: -; v_call: TRBV2; cdr3_aa: CASSYGLLSYEQYF; cdr3_nt: TGTGCCAGCAGTTACGGCCTACTCTCCTACGAGCAGTACTTC
cdr3_length: 12; j_call: TRBJ1-1; clone_size: -; d_call: -; v_call: TRBV7-3; cdr3_aa: CARGRMNTEAFF; cdr3_nt: TGTGCTAGGGGACGGATGAACACTGAAGCTTTCTTT
cdr3_length: 15; j_call: TRBJ2-1; clone_size: -; d_call: -; v_call: TRBV7-9; cdr3_aa: CASSFGESSYNEQFF; cdr3_nt: TGTGCCAGCAGCTTTGGGGAGAGCTCCTACAATGAGCAGTTCTTC
cdr3_length: 14; j_call: TRBJ2-1; clone_size: -; d_call: -; v_call: TRBV5-1; cdr3_aa: CASSPGTASNEQFF; cdr3_nt: TGCGCCAGCAGCCCCGGGACGGCGTCCAATGAGCAGTTCTTC
cdr3_length: 17; j_call: TRBJ2-1; clone_size: -; d_call: -; v_call: TRBV9; cdr3_aa: CASSVGGLASSYNEQFF; cdr3_nt: TGTGCCAGCAGCGTTGGGGGACTGGCGAGCTCCTACAATGAGCAGTTCTTC
cdr3_length: 14; j_call: TRBJ2-5; clone_size: -; d_call: TRBD1; v_call: TRBV27; cdr3_aa: CASSFSRQGETQYF; cdr3_nt: TGTGCCAGCAGTTTTTCCAGACAGGGAGAGACCCAGTACTTC
cdr3_length: 15; j_call: TRBJ2-3; clone_size: -; d_call: TRBD2; v_call: TRBV28; cdr3_aa: CASWGSGRSGDTQYF; cdr3_nt: TGTGCCAGCTGGGGTAGCGGGAGGTCGGGAGATACGCAGTATTTT
cdr3_length: 17; j_call: TRBJ2-3; clone_size: -; d_call: -; v_call: TRBV27; cdr3_aa: CASSFPRSQLGGDTQYF; cdr3_nt: TGTGCCAGCAGTTTTCCCCGCAGTCAGCTAGGAGGGGATACGCAGTATTTT
cdr3_length: 13; j_call: TRBJ2-7; clone_size: -; d_call: -; v_call: TRBV7-8; cdr3_aa: CASSLRSGYEQYF; cdr3_nt: TGTGCCAGCAGCTTACGCTCAGGCTACGAGCAGTACTTC
cdr3_length: 15; j_call: TRBJ2-1; clone_size: -; d_call: TRBD2; v_call: TRBV7-6; cdr3_aa: CASSSRRREGNEQFF; cdr3_nt: TGTGCCAGCAGCTCCCGGAGGCGGGAGGGGAATGAGCAGTTCTTC
cdr3_length: 14; j_call: TRBJ2-2; clone_size: -; d_call: -; v_call: TRBV9; cdr3_aa: CASSVGQGGGELFF; cdr3_nt: TGTGCCAGCAGCGTAGGACAGGGAGGTGGGGAGCTGTTTTTT
cdr3_length: 15; j_call: TRBJ1-1; clone_size: -; d_call: -; v_call: TRBV9; cdr3_aa: CASSVGLTANTEAFF; cdr3_nt: TGTGCCAGCAGCGTGGGACTCACCGCGAACACTGAAGCTTTCTTT
cdr3_length: 14; j_call: TRBJ1-5; clone_size: -; d_call: -; v_call: TRBV18; cdr3_aa: CASSPVTGGQPQHF; cdr3_nt: TGTGCCAGCTCACCCGTGACAGGAGGCCAGCCCCAGCATTTT
cdr3_length: 14; j_call: TRBJ2-1; clone_size: -; d_call: TRBD1; v_call: TRBV4-1; cdr3_aa: CASSLIGTGGSQFF; cdr3_nt: TGCGCCAGCAGCCTAATCGGGACAGGGGGTTCGCAGTTCTTC
cdr3_length: 15; j_call: TRBJ2-5; clone_size: -; d_call: -; v_call: TRBV25-1; cdr3_aa: CASSEAELPQETQYF; cdr3_nt: TGTGCCAGCAGTGAGGCGGAGTTGCCCCAAGAGACCCAGTACTTC
cdr3_length: 15; j_call: TRBJ1-2; clone_size: -; d_call: -; v_call: TRBV5-5; cdr3_aa: CASSLVWEVVYGYTF; cdr3_nt: TGTGCCAGCAGCTTGGTCTGGGAAGTTGTCTATGGCTACACCTTC
cdr3_length: 16; j_call: TRBJ2-7; clone_size: -; d_call: -; v_call: TRBV4-1; cdr3_aa: CASSQGTRGSSYEQYF; cdr3_nt: TGCGCCAGCAGCCAAGGTACTAGGGGGTCCAGCTACGAGCAGTACTTC
cdr3_length: 15; j_call: TRBJ2-7; clone_size: -; d_call: TRBD1; v_call: TRBV5-4; cdr3_aa: CASSFRGQVPYEQYF; cdr3_nt: TGTGCCAGCAGCTTTAGGGGACAGGTTCCCTACGAGCAGTACTTC
cdr3_length: 17; j_call: TRBJ2-5; clone_size: -; d_call: -; v_call: TRBV7-9; cdr3_aa: CASSPPGSVQKRETQYF; cdr3_nt: TGTGCCAGCAGCCCCCCCGGCTCGGTACAGAAACGGGAGACCCAGTACTTC
cdr3_length: 14; j_call: TRBJ1-3; clone_size: -; d_call: -; v_call: TRBV7-8; cdr3_aa: CASSLEVGGNTIYF; cdr3_nt: TGTGCCAGCAGCTTAGAGGTCGGAGGAAACACCATATATTTT
cdr3_length: 11; j_call: TRBJ2-7; clone_size: -; d_call: -; v_call: TRBV28; cdr3_aa: CASEGINEQYF; cdr3_nt: TGTGCCAGCGAAGGAATCAACGAGCAGTACTTC
cdr3_length: 14; j_call: TRBJ1-1; clone_size: -; d_call: -; v_call: TRBV6-5; cdr3_aa: CASSMRGGGTEAFF; cdr3_nt: TGTGCCAGCTCCATGAGGGGGGGAGGCACTGAAGCTTTCTTT
cdr3_length: 13; j_call: TRBJ2-5; clone_size: -; d_call: -; v_call: TRBV6-5; cdr3_aa: CASSDSVRKTQYF; cdr3_nt: TGTGCCAGCAGCGATAGCGTTCGGAAGACCCAGTACTTC
cdr3_length: 14; j_call: TRBJ2-5; clone_size: -; d_call: -; v_call: TRBV5-1; cdr3_aa: CASSPPGRAETQYF; cdr3_nt: TGCGCCAGCAGCCCCCCGGGAAGGGCCGAGACCCAGTACTTC
cdr3_length: 14; j_call: TRBJ1-2; clone_size: -; d_call: -; v_call: TRBV29-1; cdr3_aa: CSVEAPGLVYGYTF; cdr3_nt: TGCAGCGTTGAAGCTCCCGGACTGGTCTATGGCTACACCTTC
cdr3_length: 16; j_call: TRBJ2-3; clone_size: -; d_call: -; v_call: TRBV7-6; cdr3_aa: CASSLKRLLVRDTQYF; cdr3_nt: TGTGCCAGCAGCTTAAAACGACTTTTAGTGAGGGATACGCAGTATTTT
cdr3_length: 19; j_call: TRBJ1-4; clone_size: -; d_call: -; v_call: TRBV7-9; cdr3_aa: CASSLVNRNADRENEKLFF; cdr3_nt: TGTGCCAGCAGCTTAGTAAATCGGAATGCGGACAGAGAGAATGAAAAACTGTTTTTT
cdr3_length: 16; j_call: TRBJ2-1; clone_size: -; d_call: -; v_call: TRBV6-5; cdr3_aa: CASSYSTGEAPNEQFF; cdr3_nt: TGTGCCAGCAGTTACTCTACGGGAGAGGCACCCAATGAGCAGTTCTTC
cdr3_length: 15; j_call: TRBJ2-2; clone_size: -; d_call: -; v_call: TRBV7-6; cdr3_aa: CASSPLGHGTGELFF; cdr3_nt: TGTGCCAGCAGCCCCCTGGGTCATGGCACCGGGGAGCTGTTTTTT
cdr3_length: 18; j_call: TRBJ2-1; clone_size: -; d_call: -; v_call: TRBV21-1; cdr3_aa: CASSKDSFKQSSGGRVFF; cdr3_nt: TGTGCCAGCAGCAAAGACTCCTTTAAACAATCTAGCGGCGGGAGGGTATTCTTC
cdr3_length: 16; j_call: TRBJ1-4; clone_size: -; d_call: -; v_call: TRBV7-2; cdr3_aa: CASSLATGREEEKLFF; cdr3_nt: TGTGCCAGCAGCTTAGCCACGGGGAGGGAGGAAGAAAAACTGTTTTTT
cdr3_length: 10; j_call: TRBJ2-3; clone_size: -; d_call: -; v_call: TRBV4-1; cdr3_aa: CASLGDTQYF; cdr3_nt: TGCGCCAGCCTCGGGGATACGCAGTATTTT
cdr3_length: 15; j_call: TRBJ2-7; clone_size: -; d_call: TRBD2; v_call: TRBV15; cdr3_aa: CATSRDRAGGREQYF; cdr3_nt: TGTGCCACCAGCAGAGATAGGGCGGGAGGGCGTGAGCAGTACTTC
cdr3_length: 15; j_call: TRBJ2-7; clone_size: -; d_call: -; v_call: TRBV6-1; cdr3_aa: CASSERVVASYEQYF; cdr3_nt: TGTGCCAGCAGTGAGCGGGTGGTAGCATCCTACGAGCAGTACTTC
cdr3_length: 14; j_call: TRBJ2-7; clone_size: -; d_call: -; v_call: TRBV7-3; cdr3_aa: CASSPAGGAHEQYF; cdr3_nt: TGTGCCAGCAGCCCAGCAGGGGGGGCCCACGAGCAGTACTTC
cdr3_length: 14; j_call: TRBJ2-7; clone_size: once; d_call: TRBD1; v_call: TRBV6-6; cdr3_aa: CAITGGTGQYEQYF; cdr3_nt: TGTGCCATCACCGGCGGGACAGGACAATACGAGCAGTACTTC
cdr3_length: 13; j_call: TRBJ2-5; clone_size: -; d_call: TRBD2; v_call: TRBV19; cdr3_aa: CASRIAGAETQYF; cdr3_nt: TGTGCCAGTAGGATAGCGGGAGCGGAGACCCAGTACTTC
cdr3_length: 14; j_call: TRBJ2-1; clone_size: -; d_call: -; v_call: TRBV29-1; cdr3_aa: CSVVLGLSTNEQFF; cdr3_nt: TGCAGCGTTGTACTAGGACTATCAACCAATGAGCAGTTCTTC
cdr3_length: 15; j_call: TRBJ1-1; clone_size: -; d_call: -; v_call: TRBV7-6; cdr3_aa: CASSLAGQGITEAFF; cdr3_nt: TGTGCCAGCAGCTTAGCGGGGCAGGGGATCACTGAAGCTTTCTTT
cdr3_length: 15; j_call: TRBJ2-5; clone_size: -; d_call: -; v_call: TRBV11-2; cdr3_aa: CASSPAGRGLETQYF; cdr3_nt: TGTGCCAGCAGCCCGGCGGGCAGGGGATTGGAGACCCAGTACTTC
cdr3_length: 15; j_call: TRBJ2-3; clone_size: -; d_call: -; v_call: TRBV27; cdr3_aa: CASSLDSTSTDTQYF; cdr3_nt: TGTGCCAGCAGCCTGGACTCCACTAGCACAGATACGCAGTATTTT
cdr3_length: 15; j_call: TRBJ1-4; clone_size: -; d_call: TRBD1; v_call: TRBV15; cdr3_aa: CATSRARQGSEKLFF; cdr3_nt: TGTGCCACCAGCAGGGCCCGACAGGGGAGTGAAAAACTGTTTTTT
cdr3_length: 14; j_call: TRBJ2-7; clone_size: -; d_call: TRBD1; v_call: TRBV9; cdr3_aa: CASSPGQISYEQYF; cdr3_nt: TGTGCCAGCAGTCCGGGACAGATCTCCTACGAGCAGTACTTC
cdr3_length: 13; j_call: TRBJ2-2; clone_size: once; d_call: -; v_call: TRBV28; cdr3_aa: CASSPRPVDLLFF; cdr3_nt: TGTGCCAGCAGCCCCAGGCCCGTGGATTTGCTGTTTTTT
cdr3_length: 16; j_call: TRBJ2-7; clone_size: -; d_call: TRBD1; v_call: TRBV13; cdr3_aa: CASSSPRTGLSYEQYF; cdr3_nt: TGTGCCAGCAGCTCTCCCCGGACAGGGCTCTCCTACGAGCAGTACTTC
cdr3_length: 15; j_call: TRBJ2-1; clone_size: -; d_call: TRBD2; v_call: TRBV27; cdr3_aa: CASSPGTSGYNEQFF; cdr3_nt: TGTGCCAGCAGTCCCGGGACTAGCGGATACAATGAGCAGTTCTTC